The rows below give T cell receptor beta chains drawn from one sample of a study of blood T cells in healthy people across ages. A single record per CDR3 protein comes from TCRdb applying MiXCR to the 5' RACE reads. The sample consists of about 1.5 million distinct CDR3 sequences, 42% of them appearing once. The specimen was blood. Receptors were obtained from a woman aged 18-30 years in good health. CDR3s include the opening cysteine and the closing phenylalanine or tryptophan. A D gene is named only where the DNA matches it firmly.

v_call: TRBV12-3/TRBV12-4
d_call: NA
cdr3_aa: CASSLESRGGPSSYNEQFF

v_call: TRBV7-2
d_call: NA
cdr3_aa: CASSFRQTFNYGYTF

v_call: TRBV9
d_call: NA
cdr3_aa: CASSLVQGRNTEAFF

v_call: TRBV5-1
d_call: NA
cdr3_aa: CASSLGLQYNEQFF

v_call: TRBV30
d_call: TRBD1
cdr3_aa: CAWGRQGNQPQHF

v_call: TRBV6-5
d_call: NA
cdr3_aa: CASSPGPRLNEQFF

v_call: TRBV4-3
d_call: TRBD1
cdr3_aa: CASSPGGFETQYF

v_call: TRBV14
d_call: NA
cdr3_aa: CASSRFTNTGELFF

v_call: TRBV3-1
d_call: NA
cdr3_aa: CASSHFTTQYF

v_call: TRBV5-1
d_call: TRBD2
cdr3_aa: CASSLVGHLGLAGGDYEQYF

v_call: TRBV6-1
d_call: TRBD1
cdr3_aa: CASKIWGQGAYEQYF

v_call: TRBV4-1
d_call: TRBD1
cdr3_aa: CASSQYGQGYEQYF

v_call: TRBV7-8
d_call: NA
cdr3_aa: CASSLVDSINYNEQYF

v_call: TRBV4-3
d_call: NA
cdr3_aa: CASSQVRAEGEKLFF

v_call: TRBV25-1
d_call: TRBD1
cdr3_aa: CASSTNTGAKGEAFF

v_call: TRBV27
d_call: NA
cdr3_aa: CASSSGGQNSPLHF

v_call: TRBV5-1
d_call: NA
cdr3_aa: CASSLGVIAEYEQYF

v_call: TRBV20-1
d_call: NA
cdr3_aa: CSARDVRGGDTGELFF

v_call: TRBV18
d_call: TRBD2
cdr3_aa: CASSLPTSGRGNEQFF

v_call: TRBV12-3/TRBV12-4
d_call: NA
cdr3_aa: CASSLSRATSLHF

v_call: TRBV27
d_call: TRBD1
cdr3_aa: CASSPGTAPYNEQFF

v_call: TRBV5-1
d_call: NA
cdr3_aa: CASSLSTGSLDTQYF

v_call: TRBV25-1
d_call: NA
cdr3_aa: CASRQVGELFF

v_call: TRBV7-2
d_call: TRBD1
cdr3_aa: CASSSRRTGGNYGYTF

v_call: TRBV7-3
d_call: TRBD2
cdr3_aa: CASSLSGSVVGDTQYF

v_call: TRBV5-1
d_call: NA
cdr3_aa: CASSPWDGRDYGYTF

v_call: TRBV2
d_call: NA
cdr3_aa: CASSENRSDRRGYTF

v_call: TRBV27
d_call: NA
cdr3_aa: CASSLQSANYGYTF

v_call: TRBV20-1
d_call: NA
cdr3_aa: CSASRTGLDNEQYF

v_call: TRBV5-1
d_call: TRBD1
cdr3_aa: CASSLGQGSNEQFF

v_call: TRBV7-2
d_call: NA
cdr3_aa: CASGAGNNQPQHF

v_call: TRBV12-3/TRBV12-4
d_call: TRBD1
cdr3_aa: CASSFTTGGYGYTF

v_call: TRBV10-2
d_call: NA
cdr3_aa: CASSSGMGYTF

v_call: TRBV4-1
d_call: NA
cdr3_aa: CASSQDGALSGNTIYF

v_call: TRBV20-1
d_call: NA
cdr3_aa: CRASSRIKGSNEKLFF

v_call: TRBV12-3/TRBV12-4
d_call: NA
cdr3_aa: CASSLVEDEQYF

v_call: TRBV20-1
d_call: TRBD1
cdr3_aa: CSARTGNYGYTF

v_call: TRBV12-3/TRBV12-4
d_call: TRBD2
cdr3_aa: CASSNPGSSGGDTQYF

v_call: TRBV6-2/TRBV6-3
d_call: NA
cdr3_aa: CASMSGPAPGYNEQFF

v_call: TRBV11-2
d_call: NA
cdr3_aa: CASSLPHTTNEKLFF

v_call: TRBV21-1
d_call: NA
cdr3_aa: CAGSGSRISYNEQYF

v_call: TRBV20-1
d_call: NA
cdr3_aa: CSEEGGGPRNEQFF

v_call: TRBV29-1
d_call: NA
cdr3_aa: CSASRTEQFF

v_call: TRBV7-6
d_call: NA
cdr3_aa: CASSIEGRSYNEQFF

v_call: TRBV10-3
d_call: TRBD1
cdr3_aa: CAISESKVENRGGGYTF

v_call: TRBV4-1
d_call: NA
cdr3_aa: CASSQRYREETQYF

v_call: TRBV7-9
d_call: NA
cdr3_aa: CASSLAWEYEQYF

v_call: TRBV4-1
d_call: NA
cdr3_aa: CASTDSYEAFF

v_call: TRBV2
d_call: TRBD1
cdr3_aa: CAITGGRDEQYF

v_call: TRBV7-8
d_call: TRBD2
cdr3_aa: CASSLEGLAGGPEQFF

v_call: TRBV6-5
d_call: NA
cdr3_aa: CASSYFSLGREAGGSYNSPLHF

v_call: TRBV27
d_call: NA
cdr3_aa: CASSFGTQYF

v_call: TRBV9
d_call: NA
cdr3_aa: CASSVVGGGQGNQPQHF

v_call: TRBV7-9
d_call: NA
cdr3_aa: CASRGVPETQFF

v_call: TRBV4-3
d_call: TRBD2
cdr3_aa: CASSQAAGGKNIQYF

v_call: TRBV4-3
d_call: NA
cdr3_aa: CASSQDSPAGRETQYF

v_call: TRBV6-6
d_call: TRBD1
cdr3_aa: CASIDRGDVCYTF

v_call: TRBV29-1
d_call: NA
cdr3_aa: CSARAQRPGETQYF

v_call: TRBV5-6
d_call: TRBD1
cdr3_aa: CASFRQGDGYTF